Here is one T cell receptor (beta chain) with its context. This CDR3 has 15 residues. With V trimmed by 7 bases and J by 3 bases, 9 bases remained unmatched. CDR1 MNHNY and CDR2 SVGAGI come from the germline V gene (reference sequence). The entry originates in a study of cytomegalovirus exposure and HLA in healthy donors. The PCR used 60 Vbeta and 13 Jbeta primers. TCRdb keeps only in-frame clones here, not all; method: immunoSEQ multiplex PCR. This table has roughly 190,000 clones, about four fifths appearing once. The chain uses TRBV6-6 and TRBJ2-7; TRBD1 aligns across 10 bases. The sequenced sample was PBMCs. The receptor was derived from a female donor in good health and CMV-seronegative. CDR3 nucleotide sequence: TGTGCCAGCACCGACAAGGGGGACAGGGGCTACGAGCAGTACTTC. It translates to CASTDKGDRGYEQYF.